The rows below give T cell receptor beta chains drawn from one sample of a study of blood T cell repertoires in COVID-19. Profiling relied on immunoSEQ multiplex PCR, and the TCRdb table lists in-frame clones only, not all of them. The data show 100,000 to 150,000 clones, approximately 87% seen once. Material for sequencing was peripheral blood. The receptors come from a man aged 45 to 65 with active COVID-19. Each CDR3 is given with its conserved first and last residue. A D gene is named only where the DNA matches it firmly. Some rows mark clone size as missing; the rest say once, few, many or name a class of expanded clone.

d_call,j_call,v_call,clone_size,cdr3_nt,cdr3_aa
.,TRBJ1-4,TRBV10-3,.,TGTGCCATCAGTGATGGAGGGGTAGGCGAAAAACTGTTTTTT,CAISDGGVGEKLFF
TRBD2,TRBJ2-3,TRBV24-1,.,TGTGCCACCAGTGAGGCGGGAGGGGCAGATACGCAGTATTTT,CATSEAGGADTQYF
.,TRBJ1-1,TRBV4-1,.,TGCGCCAGCAGCCAAGAGAGGGTGAACACTGAAGCTTTCTTT,CASSQERVNTEAFF
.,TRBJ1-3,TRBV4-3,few,TGCGCCAGCAGCCAAGATGTGCACGCGGCGGGGAACACCATATATTTT,CASSQDVHAAGNTIYF
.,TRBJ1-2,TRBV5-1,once,TGCGCCAGCAGCTTGGCGCCAGGAAACTCCTATGGCTACACCTTC,CASSLAPGNSYGYTF
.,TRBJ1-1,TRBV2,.,TGTGCCAGCAGTGGGACAGCGAACACTGAAGCTTTCTTT,CASSGTANTEAFF
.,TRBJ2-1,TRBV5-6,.,TGTGCCAGCAGCCGGCCCTTCCGTCAGGGGCGCGAAAACTACAATGAGCAGTTCTTC,CASSRPFRQGRENYNEQFF
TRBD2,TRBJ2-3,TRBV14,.,TGTGCCAGCAGCCGTTGGACTAGCGGGGGCCCCACAGATACGCAGTATTTT,CASSRWTSGGPTDTQYF
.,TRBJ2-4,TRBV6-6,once,TGTGCCAGCACGAAGGGGCAGGCCAAAAACATTCAGTACTTC,CASTKGQAKNIQYF
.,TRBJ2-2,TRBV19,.,TGTGCCAGTAGGACCGACAGAGACACCGGGGAGCTGTTTTTT,CASRTDRDTGELFF
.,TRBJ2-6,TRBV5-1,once,TGCGCCAGCAGCTTGAGAACAGGCTGGGCCAACGTCCTGACTTTC,CASSLRTGWANVLTF
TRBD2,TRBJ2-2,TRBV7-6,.,TGTGCCAGCAGCTCCGGACTAGCGGGGGGGCGTGTCGGGGAGCTGTTTTTT,CASSSGLAGGRVGELFF
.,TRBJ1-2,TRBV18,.,TGTGCCAGCTCAACCGGGACAAGATATGGCTACACCTTC,CASSTGTRYGYTF
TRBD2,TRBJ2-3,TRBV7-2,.,TGTGCCAGCAGCCGGGGGGTCGGTTCAGATACGCAGTATTTT,CASSRGVGSDTQYF
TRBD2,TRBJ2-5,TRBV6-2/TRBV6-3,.,TGTGCCAGCAGTTACGCACCCGGAACACTAGCGGACCAAGAGACCCAGTACTTC,CASSYAPGTLADQETQYF
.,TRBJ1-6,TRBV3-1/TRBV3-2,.,TGTGCCAGCAGCCAAGTCCAGATAAATTCACCCCTCCACTTT,CASSQVQINSPLHF